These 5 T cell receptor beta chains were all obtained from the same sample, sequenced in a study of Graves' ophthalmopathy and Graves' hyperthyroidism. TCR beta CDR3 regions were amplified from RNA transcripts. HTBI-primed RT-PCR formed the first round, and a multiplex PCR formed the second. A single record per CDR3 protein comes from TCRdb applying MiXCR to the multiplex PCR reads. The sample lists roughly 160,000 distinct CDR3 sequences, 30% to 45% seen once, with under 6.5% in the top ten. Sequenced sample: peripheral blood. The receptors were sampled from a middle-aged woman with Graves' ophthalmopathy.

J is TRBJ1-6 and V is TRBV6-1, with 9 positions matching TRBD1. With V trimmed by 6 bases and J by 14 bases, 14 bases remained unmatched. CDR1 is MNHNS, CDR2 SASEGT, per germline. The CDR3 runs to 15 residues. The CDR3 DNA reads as TGTGCCAGCAGAACGAAATTAACAGGGGGCTGGGCCCTCCACTTT. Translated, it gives CASRTKLTGGWALHF.

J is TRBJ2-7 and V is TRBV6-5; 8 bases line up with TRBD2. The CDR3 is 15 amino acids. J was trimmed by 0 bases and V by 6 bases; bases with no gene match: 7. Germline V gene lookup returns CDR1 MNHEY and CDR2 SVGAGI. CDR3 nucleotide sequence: TGTGCCAGCAGATACGGGGGGGGAGTCTCCTACGAGCAGTACTTC. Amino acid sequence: CASRYGGGVSYEQYF.

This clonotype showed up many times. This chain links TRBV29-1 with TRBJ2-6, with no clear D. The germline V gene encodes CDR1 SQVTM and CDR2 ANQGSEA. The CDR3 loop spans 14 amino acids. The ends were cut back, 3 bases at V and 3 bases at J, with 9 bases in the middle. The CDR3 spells CSVEGPRGANVLTF. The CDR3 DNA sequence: TGCAGCGTTGAGGGCCCCCGTGGGGCCAACGTCCTGACTTTC.

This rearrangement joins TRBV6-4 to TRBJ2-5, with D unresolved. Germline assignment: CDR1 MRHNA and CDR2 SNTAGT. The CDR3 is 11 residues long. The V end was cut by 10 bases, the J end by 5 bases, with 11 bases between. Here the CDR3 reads CATRRSETQYF. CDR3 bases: TGTGCCACCCGGCGGAGCGAGACCCAGTACTTC.

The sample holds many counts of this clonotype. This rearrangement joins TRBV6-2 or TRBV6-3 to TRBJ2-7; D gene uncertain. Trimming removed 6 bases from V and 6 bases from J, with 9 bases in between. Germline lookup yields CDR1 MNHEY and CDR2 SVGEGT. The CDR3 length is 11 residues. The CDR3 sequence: CASSYASEQYF. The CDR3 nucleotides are TGTGCCAGCAGCTACGCAAGCGAGCAGTACTTC.